There are many counts of the clone carrying this T cell receptor (beta chain). Antigen specificity is unknown. CDR1 is SEHNR and CDR2 is FQNEAQ in the germline V gene (reference sequence). CDR3 length: 17 amino acids. Between the trimmed V and J ends, which lost 1 base and 3 bases, there was a span of 17 bases. Preparation of the TCRbeta library was carried out with unique molecular identifiers. TCRdb passed the PCR reads through MiXCR, listing each CDR3 protein once. The data contain around 300,000 distinct CDR3 sequences, around a tenth of them singletons. The data are from a study of T-cell reconstitution after alpha-beta-depleted transplantation in children. Broader study findings: Some patients owed their high day-60 TCRbeta diversity to surviving recipient T cells and thymic progenitors. Among T cells one year after transplant, newly produced cells accounted for most counts and diversity. As was reported, about two months after transplant, alpha-beta T cells came from several hundred expanded graft clones.

The clonotype was recovered from a boy younger than two with acute myeloid leukemia, due to receive a stem cell transplant. This material consisted of PBMCs, taken before TCRalphabeta/CD19-depleted stem cell transplant. The J gene is TRBJ2-3, the V gene TRBV7-9; D is possibly TRBD1 (6 bases). The CDR3 spells CASSLDPYREGTDTQYF. The CDR3 nucleotides read TGTGCCAGCAGCTTAGACCCGTACAGGGAAGGGACAGATACGCAGTATTTT.